The next 9 T cell receptor beta chains were all read from a single sample in a study of CD8 T cells in Susac syndrome. Reverse transcription of roughly 0.45 to 1 ug RNA used random hexamers. Using its own MiXCR run on the immunoSEQ multiplex PCR reads, TCRdb lists one record per CDR3 protein. The repertoire holds 140,000 or so distinct CDR3 sequences, with about 95% as singletons. The sequencing input was CD4+ T cells from PBMCs. Every receptor here comes from a human donor with multiple sclerosis.

The chain carries TRBV30 and TRBJ1-6; D uncertain. Germline-derived CDR1 and CDR2 are GTSNPN and SVGIG (reference sequence). This CDR3 spans 13 amino acids. V lost 8 bases to trimming and J lost 7 bases, with 15 bases between them. CDR3: CAHTSTSNSPLHF. The CDR3 DNA reads as TGTGCCCACACATCAACGTCCAATTCACCCCTCCACTTT.

As concerns this clonotype: At one boundary the junction diverges from the germline segment, which might be a read error. The chain recombines TRBV20-1 with TRBJ1-6; possible D gene TRBD1, 5 bases. CDR1 is DFQATT and CDR2 is SNEGSKA in the germline V gene (reference sequence). CDR3 length: 14 amino acids. This CDR3 reads CSARGGAYHSPLHF. The CDR3 DNA follows: TGCAGTGCTAGAGGTGGGGCCTATCATTCACCCCTCCACTTT.

The chain joins TRBV25-1 to TRBJ2-7; no reliable D call. Trimming pared 6 bases from V and 0 bases from J, leaving 6 bases between. Per germline, CDR1 MGHDK and CDR2 SYGVNS. The CDR3 length is 12 residues. Here the CDR3 reads CASRDLSYEQYF. CDR3 sequence (DNA): TGTGCCAGCAGGGACCTCTCCTACGAGCAGTACTTC.

The chain couples TRBV10-3 to TRBJ1-1; a possible D gene is TRBD1 (5 bases). The CDR3 consists of 12 residues. The V and J ends lost 6 bases and 2 bases respectively, with 7 bases between them. Germline V gene sequence: CDR1 ENHRY, CDR2 SYGVKD. The CDR3 DNA follows: TGTGCCATCAGCAGGGACAACACTGAAGCTTTCTTT. This encodes CAISRDNTEAFF.

The chain has TRBV29-1 and TRBJ1-2, with D perhaps TRBD1 (6 bases). The CDR3 has 14 amino acids. V gave up 3 bases and J gave up 4 bases, with 15 bases separating them. CDR1 and CDR2 (germline): SQVTM, ANQGSEA. The CDR3 spells CSVDRSGGTYGYTF. CDR3 DNA sequence: TGCAGCGTTGATCGTTCGGGGGGCACCTATGGCTACACCTTC.

The rearrangement joins TRBV29-1 to TRBJ2-3; 8 bases are a match to TRBD1. The germline V gene has CDR1 SQVTM and CDR2 ANQGSEA. The CDR3 length is 16 residues. The J segment lost 2 bases and the V segment lost 4 bases, leaving 11 bases of the junction unmatched. The CDR3 DNA sequence: TGCAGCGTTGTCTTCGTCAGGGGGCGCGTCACAGATACGCAGTATTTT. It codes for CSVVFVRGRVTDTQYF.

DNA of the CDR3: TGTGCCAGCAGGTCTGGGGGGGGGACTGAAGCTTTCTTT. The encoded protein is CASRSGGGTEAFF. The V call is TRBV12-3 or TRBV12-4, the J call TRBJ1-1, with D tentatively TRBD1 (5 bases). This CDR3 is built from 13 residues. Trimming pared 6 bases from V and 5 bases from J, leaving 13 bases between.

The chain couples TRBV30 to TRBJ1-4; D may be TRBD1 (5 bases). Trimming removed 3 bases at V and 8 bases at J, with 16 bases between. This CDR3 is built from 14 residues. In germline, CDR1 is GTSNPN, CDR2 SVGIG (reference sequence). The CDR3 bases are TGTGCCTGGAGAGGGGCTTTACGGGGAGAAAAACTGTTTTTT. Residues: CAWRGALRGEKLFF.

V and J are TRBV30 and TRBJ2-1; TRBD2 matches at 7 bases. The length of the CDR3 is 14 residues. The junction had 6 bases not matched to a gene; V was cut back by 3 bases and J by 4 bases. Germline CDR1 and CDR2: GTSNPN and SVGIG (reference sequence). The chain's CDR3 is CAWRVAGVYNEQFF. In DNA, the CDR3 is TGTGCCTGGAGGGTAGCGGGCGTTTACAATGAGCAGTTCTTC.